This T cell receptor beta chain was captured in a study of blood T cell repertoires in COVID-19. Study in general: The study drew acute and convalescent COVID-19 samples from the United States, Italy and Spain. T cells, B-cell-depleted T cells, or PBMCs supplied cDNA or gDNA.

The CDR3 covers 16 residues. V was clipped by 2 bases and J by 5 bases, with 18 bases between them. Germline V gives CDR1 ENHRY, CDR2 SYGVKD. Authors' data handling: By means of reference gene primer amplification, nucleated cell counts were estimated. Sequenced by immunoSEQ multiplex PCR; TCRdb stores in-frame clones only, minus some. V and J calls and clone size come straight from that table; D and trimming were deduced from the DNA. This table has 270,000 or so clones, approximately 87% appearing once. This clone was seen once. The chain has TRBV10-3 and TRBJ1-2; maybe TRBD1 (6 bases). Sequenced material: peripheral blood. The origin of this receptor is a human donor in a cohort sampled during active COVID-19. The CDR3 loop reads CAISETTGGAGYGYTF. CDR3 nucleotide sequence: TGTGCCATCAGTGAGACGACGGGGGGCGCGGGGTATGGCTACACCTTC.